These T cell receptor beta chains were read from a single sample in a study of T-cell reconstitution after alpha-beta-depleted transplantation in children. MiXCR was run by TCRdb on the PCR reads, yielding one entry per CDR3 protein. In the table there are around 400,000 distinct CDR3 sequences, approximately 11% of which are singletons. The sample consisted of PBMCs from the stem cell graft donor, taken from the stem cell graft. Receptors were obtained from a human donor who donated a stem cell graft to a child with acute myeloid leukemia. Both conserved end residues are part of each CDR3. The order of the fields is CDR3 DNA, CDR3 protein, J gene, clone size, V gene, D gene. The D gene is left open where the match is weak. Size is stated for part of the rows, as once, few or many counts, or as a class when the clone is expanded.

TGCGCCAGCAGCTTGAGGTCAGATGAAGCTTTCTTT CASSLRSDEAFF TRBJ1-1 - TRBV5-1 -
TGTGCCAGCAGTTCCTTAGCGGGAGGGCCGAGCACCGGGGAGCTGTTTTTT CASSSLAGGPSTGELFF TRBJ2-2 few TRBV12-3/TRBV12-4 TRBD2
TGCGCCAGCAGCTGGAGGACGGGCTACGAGCAGTACTTC CASSWRTGYEQYF TRBJ2-7 many TRBV5-1 -
TGTGCCAGCAGTTACACCTGGACTCCTCAACCCATGAACACTGAAGCTTTCTTT CASSYTWTPQPMNTEAFF TRBJ1-1 few TRBV6-5 -
TGCAGTGCCCGGGGAGGGCGCTACGAGCAGTACTTC CSARGGRYEQYF TRBJ2-7 - TRBV20-1 TRBD2
TGTGCCACCAGCAGGGACGCGTCAAGCAATCAGCCCCAGCATTTT CATSRDASSNQPQHF TRBJ1-5 - TRBV15 -
TGCGCCAGCAGCCAGATCGTAGGGGGTAGCTCCTACGAGCAGTACTTC CASSQIVGGSSYEQYF TRBJ2-7 few TRBV5-1 -
TGTGCCAGCAGTTACAGGTCGGGCGGGGGGGCCGCCGGGGAGCTGTTTTTT CASSYRSGGGAAGELFF TRBJ2-2 - TRBV6-5 TRBD2
TGTGCCACCAGCAGAGGGGGAGTGGAGACAGATACGCAGTATTTT CATSRGGVETDTQYF TRBJ2-3 few TRBV24-1 -
TGTGCCAGCAGCTTAACCGGGGGGGCTAGCACAGATACGCAGTATTTT CASSLTGGASTDTQYF TRBJ2-3 - TRBV7-2 TRBD2
TGTGCCAGTAGTTCCCCCGGGGGCGCAAACACCGGGGAGCTGTTTTTT CASSSPGGANTGELFF TRBJ2-2 - TRBV19 -
TGTGCCAGCAGCCTAGCGGGGCTAGGCACATATACGCAGTATTTT CASSLAGLGTYTQYF TRBJ2-3 - TRBV6-2/TRBV6-3 TRBD2
TGCAGTGCTAGAGGGGCCGTCCGCCAGGGGATCAACAATGAGCAGTTCTTC CSARGAVRQGINNEQFF TRBJ2-1 - TRBV20-1 -
TGTGCCAGCAGTGACACCGGTGGGGGGGAGACCCAGTACTTC CASSDTGGGETQYF TRBJ2-5 many TRBV25-1 -
TGTGCCACCAGCAGTTTGGCCAGCTCCTACAATGAGCAGTTCTTC CATSSLASSYNEQFF TRBJ2-1 - TRBV15 -
TGCGCCAGCAGCACTCTAGCGGGAAACACCGGGGAGCTGTTTTTT CASSTLAGNTGELFF TRBJ2-2 few TRBV5-1 TRBD2